This paragraph reports one TCR beta chain. The sample originates from a study of shared clonotypes between healthy human individuals. Study background: Serving as donors were a couple of women and three men, whose ages spanned 18 to 49.

Each unsorted PBMC replicate got 300 ng genomic DNA, tens of thousands of genomes. Generated by immunoSEQ multiplex PCR, the TCRdb table keeps only in-frame clones and is missing some. The sample has hundreds of thousands of clones, just over 75% seen once. Germline V gives CDR1 SGHNT, CDR2 YYREEE (reference sequence). J lost 6 bases, V lost 4 bases, and 9 bases had no gene match. This CDR3 comprises 15 residues. The unsorted samples had about 95 million PBMCs used for genomic DNA. This TCR was recovered from a woman aged 40 to 50 in good health. Some clones in this sample may be carry-over from other donors' samples. The genes are TRBV5-4 and TRBJ2-3; 9 nucleotides line up with TRBD2. Sequenced: PBMCs. CDR3 protein: CASSPRAGGFDTQYF. As DNA, the CDR3 is TGTGCCAGCAGCCCGCGGGCGGGAGGGTTCGATACGCAGTATTTT.